The 23 T cell receptor beta chains in this list originate from one sample, sequenced in a study of blood T cell repertoires in COVID-19. Assay: immunoSEQ multiplex PCR; the TCRdb copy retains only in-frame clones and omits some. The table has about 150,000 clones, 75% to 90% seen once. Specimen: peripheral blood. These receptors were collected from a woman aged 70 to 79 with acute or convalescent COVID-19.

The genes are TRBV7-9 and TRBJ2-5; tentative D call: TRBD2 (6 bases). V was shortened by 0 bases and J by 3 bases, with 17 bases between the two germline ends. Germline V gene lookup returns CDR1 SEHNR and CDR2 FQNEAQ (reference sequence). This CDR3 has 17 amino acids. The CDR3 is CASSLARFGGDEETQYF. The CDR3 DNA sequence: TGTGCCAGCAGCTTAGCCCGCTTTGGAGGGGACGAAGAGACCCAGTACTTC.

CDR3 in amino acids: CASSSTGRNYGYTF. DNA for the CDR3: TGTGCCAGCAGTTCGACAGGCCGCAACTATGGCTACACCTTC. The chain recombines TRBV28 with TRBJ1-2, with a possible D match to TRBD1 (6 bases). V gave up 4 bases and J gave up 2 bases, with 11 bases separating them. CDR1 is MDHEN and CDR2 is SYDVKM in the germline V gene. The CDR3 has 14 amino acids.

This clone is a singleton in its sample. The V and J genes are TRBV18 and TRBJ1-5, with TRBD1 matching over 11 bases. The CDR3 totals 14 residues. CDR1 and CDR2 (germline): KGHSH, LQKENI. Germline trimming cut 4 bases from V and 6 bases from J; bases unmatched to any gene: 2. CDR3 in amino acids: CASSQGQGVQPQHF. CDR3 bases: TGTGCCAGCTCACAGGGACAGGGGGTTCAGCCCCAGCATTTT. The full variable domain, completed using reference TRBV18 and TRBJ1-5, is NAGVMQNPRHLVRRRGQEARLRCSPMKGHSHVYWYRQLPEEGLKFMVYLQKENIIDESGMPKERFSAEFPKEGPSILRIQQVVRGDSAAYFCASSQGQGVQPQHFGDGTRLSIL.

The J gene is TRBJ1-1, the V gene TRBV10-1; 8 bases match TRBD1. Germline CDR1 WNHNN, CDR2 SYGVQD (reference sequence). CDR3 length: 16 residues. The junction had 9 bases not matched to a gene; V was cut back by 5 bases and J by 1 base. DNA of the CDR3: TGCGCCAGCAGTCTTCGGGGAGGGACAGGGAACACTGAAGCTTTCTTT. Translating it yields CASSLRGGTGNTEAFF.

The chain carries TRBV19 and TRBJ2-1; 12 nucleotides align to TRBD2. Trimming at V came to 0 bases and at J to 7 bases, leaving 7 bases not matched to a gene. The CDR3 has 17 amino acids. Germline V CDR1 and CDR2: LNHDA, SQIVND (reference sequence). The CDR3 sequence is CASSIDTGLAGRNEQFF. CDR3 sequence (DNA): TGTGCCAGTAGTATAGATACGGGACTAGCGGGTCGAAATGAGCAGTTCTTC.

The CDR3 sequence is CASSQTGITEAFF. CDR3 DNA sequence: TGCGCCAGCAGTCAGACAGGGATCACTGAAGCTTTCTTT. This sequence joins TRBV10-1 and TRBJ1-1; TRBD1 matches 7 bases. Germline loops: CDR1 WNHNN, CDR2 SYGVQD (reference sequence). The trim removed 5 bases at V and 4 bases at J, leaving 4 bases unmatched. The CDR3 runs to 13 residues.

The chain is built from TRBV6-2 or TRBV6-3 and TRBJ2-1; TRBD2 agrees at 14 bases. After removal of 4 bases from V and 5 bases from J, the junction contained 7 bases not matched to a gene. Per the germline V gene, CDR1 is MNHEY and CDR2 is SVGEGT. The CDR3 consists of 17 residues. DNA for the CDR3: TGTGCCAGCAGTTTTCGGACTAGCGGGGGGCCCGACAATGAGCAGTTCTTC. This gives the protein CASSFRTSGGPDNEQFF.

V is TRBV7-2 and J is TRBJ1-2, with 9 bases fitting TRBD1. Germline CDR1 reads SGHTA; CDR2 reads FQGNSA. V lost 5 bases and J lost 3; bases outside the gene matches: 7. This CDR3 is built from 15 residues. CDR3 DNA: TGTGCCAGCAGCCCCCGACAGGGGGAGGACTATGGCTACACCTTC. As protein: CASSPRQGEDYGYTF.

The V call is TRBV11-2, the J call TRBJ1-2; D not certain. V was pared by 3 bases and J by 1 base, with 6 bases between. Germline CDR1 SGHAT, CDR2 FQNNGV. The CDR3 has 13 amino acids. The CDR3 nucleotides read TGTGCCAGCAGCTTCCCGGGTAACTATGGCTACACCTTC. Translated, it gives CASSFPGNYGYTF.

This CDR3 reads CASSVGPGGGIRNTEAFF. DNA of the CDR3: TGCGCCAGCAGCGTAGGACCGGGAGGCGGTATACGGAACACTGAAGCTTTCTTT. The rearrangement joins TRBV5-1 to TRBJ1-1, with no clear D. This CDR3 comprises 18 residues. The germline gives CDR1 SGHRS, CDR2 YFSETQ. V gave up 4 bases and J gave up 1 base, with 23 bases separating them.

This clone has a handful of counts. The genes are TRBV29-1 and TRBJ1-6; D gene ambiguous. This CDR3 is 13 amino acids long. Trimming removed 7 bases at V and 7 bases at J, with 14 bases between. The germline V gene encodes CDR1 SQVTM and CDR2 ANQGSEA. Written as DNA, the CDR3 is TGCAGCGCCGCCGTGGCGGAGAATTCACCCCTCCACTTT. Translation gives CSAAVAENSPLHF. Full variable domain (missing parts from reference TRBV29-1 and TRBJ1-6): SAVISQKPSRDICQRGTSLTIQCQVDSQVTMMFWYRQQPGQSLTLIATANQGSEATYESGFVIDKFPISRPNLTFSTLTVSNMSPEDSSIYLCSAAVAENSPLHFGNGTRLTVT.

The chain combines TRBV10-3 with TRBJ1-1; TRBD1 agrees at 8 bases. There are 14 residues in the CDR3. CDR1 ENHRY and CDR2 SYGVKD come from the germline V gene. The V gene end was trimmed by 8 bases and the J gene end by 4 bases; junction bases not matched to a gene: 9. As DNA, the CDR3 is TGTGCCATCGGCGCGGTGCAGGGGGCCACTGAAGCTTTCTTT. It is translated as CAIGAVQGATEAFF.

V usage is TRBV5-6 and J usage is TRBJ1-2; 8 bases are shared with TRBD1. CDR3 length: 14 residues. From germline, CDR1 is SGHDT and CDR2 YYEEEE. The junction had 3 bases not matched to a gene; V was cut back by 0 bases and J by 5 bases. The CDR3 DNA reads TGTGCCAGCAGCTTGGGGGGACAGGTATATGGCTACACCTTC. Its protein is CASSLGGQVYGYTF.

The chain joins TRBV28 to TRBJ1-2; 10 positions match TRBD1. After removal of 4 bases from V and 8 bases from J, the junction contained 13 bases not matched to a gene. The germline V gene has CDR1 MDHEN and CDR2 SYDVKM. This CDR3 is built from 16 residues. The chain's CDR3 is CASSYFQRQGAQGYTF. The DNA of the CDR3 is TGTGCCAGCAGTTACTTCCAAAGACAGGGGGCCCAAGGCTACACCTTC.

This clone has only a few counts. This chain links TRBV11-2 with TRBJ2-5; 7 bases agree with TRBD1. Germline CDR1 is SGHAT and CDR2 is FQNNGV. Trimming took 5 bases from V and 3 from J; bases not matched to a gene: 6. This CDR3 region has 14 residues. This CDR3 is CASSRGQLKETQYF. CDR3 DNA: TGTGCCAGCAGCCGGGGACAGTTAAAAGAGACCCAGTACTTC.

The V call is TRBV5-1, the J call TRBJ2-7; maybe TRBD2 (5 bases). In germline, CDR1 is SGHRS, CDR2 YFSETQ. The CDR3 length is 16 residues. The V end was cut by 0 bases, the J end by 1 base, with 14 bases between. CDR3 bases: TGCGCCAGCAGCTTGGTACCGGGGAGTTTATCCTACGAGCAGTACGTC. Its protein product is CASSLVPGSLSYEQYV.

The genes are TRBV11-2 and TRBJ1-6; 7 bases are a match to TRBD1. Germline CDR1 is SGHAT and CDR2 is FQNNGV. CDR3 size: 13 residues. After removal of 3 bases from V and 8 bases from J, the junction contained 1 base not matched to a gene. The CDR3 here is CASSLDRYSPLHF. The CDR3 DNA is TGTGCCAGCAGCTTGGACAGGTATTCACCCCTCCACTTT.

The genes are TRBV5-1 and TRBJ1-6; 8 bases line up with TRBD1. The CDR3 length is 15 residues. Trimming cost V 3 bases and J 6 bases; bases outside gene matches: 5. Germline CDR1 reads SGHRS; CDR2 reads YFSETQ. CDR3 in amino acids: CASSSGQGPNSPLHF. The CDR3 coding sequence is TGCGCCAGCAGCTCCGGACAGGGTCCTAATTCACCCCTCCACTTT. The full variable domain, with the rest looked up from reference TRBV5-1 and TRBJ1-6, is KAGVTQTPRYLIKTRGQQVTLSCSPISGHRSVSWYQQTPGQGLQFLFEYFSETQRNKGNFPGRFSGRQFSNSRSEMNVSTLELGDSALYLCASSSGQGPNSPLHFGNGTRLTVT.

The genes are TRBV6-5 and TRBJ1-1; no reliable D call. Trimming shortened V by 6 bases and J by 1 base, and 15 bases separated the two germline ends. The CDR3 has 15 amino acids. Germline CDR1 MNHEY, CDR2 SVGAGI. The CDR3 loop reads CASRTPVQTNTEAFF. For the CDR3, the DNA is TGTGCCAGCAGGACTCCCGTCCAGACGAACACTGAAGCTTTCTTT.

DNA for the CDR3: TGTGCCAGCAGAACAGGGGCCGGAAACACTGAAGCTTTCTTT. It encodes CASRTGAGNTEAFF. The genes are TRBV9 and TRBJ1-1; 7 positions match TRBD1. Germline CDR1 is SGDLS and CDR2 is YYNGEE. With V trimmed by 5 bases and J by 2 bases, 6 bases remained unmatched. The CDR3 is 14 residues long.

The CDR3 is CASSRMNSRGNTEAFF. The CDR3 DNA is TGTGCCAGCAGCCGGATGAATAGCAGGGGGAACACTGAAGCTTTCTTT. The chain has TRBV3-1 (or the pseudogene TRBV3-2) and TRBJ1-1; TRBD1 is a possible D gene (6 bases). Per germline, CDR1 LGHDT and CDR2 YNNKEL (reference sequence). The V end lost 4 bases, the J end lost 1 base, and 16 bases lay between the germline ends. The CDR3 sequence is 16 residues long.

This clone was picked up one time. The chain carries TRBV28 and TRBJ2-5, with 13 bases matching TRBD2. V lost 5 bases to trimming and J lost 2 bases; unmatched junction nucleotides: 2. The CDR3 has 15 residues. Germline lookup yields CDR1 MDHEN and CDR2 SYDVKM. The CDR3 DNA reads as TGTGCCAGCAGTCAGGGACTAGCGGGGCAAGAGACCCAGTACTTC. Amino acids: CASSQGLAGQETQYF.

The chain couples TRBV18 to TRBJ1-1; perhaps TRBD1 as D (6 bases). V dropped 1 base and J dropped 5 bases, with 17 bases sitting between them. Germline V CDR1 and CDR2: KGHSH, LQKENI. This CDR3 contains 16 residues. The CDR3 here is CASSPRRLDSLTEAFF. DNA of the CDR3: TGTGCCAGCTCACCACGACGGTTGGACAGCCTGACTGAAGCTTTCTTT.